This paragraph covers one T cell receptor beta chain sequence. Antigen specificity is unknown. This entry is derived from a study of CD4 T cells in relation to SARS-CoV-2 and coronaviruses. The assay was immunoSEQ multiplex PCR, and TCRdb's table has in-frame clones only and misses some. The sample has under 25,000 clones, more than 75% seen once; the top ten hold approximately 15%. CD4+ T cells from unexposed donors were obtained before the COVID-19 pandemic (2011-2018). Isolation of CD4+ T cells took place after less than twelve days in culture. As cell numbers allowed, unexposed-donor CD4+ T cells faced SARS-CoV-2 S/N and four cold-coronavirus spikes. The specimen was CD4+ T cells from PBMCs, cultured in vitro. This receptor was obtained from a human donor in good health.

CDR3 sequence (DNA): TGTGCCAGCAGCCCACTAGCGGGACCCTACGAGCAGTACTTC. This gives the protein CASSPLAGPYEQYF. The rearrangement uses TRBV7-9 and TRBJ2-7, with TRBD2 matching over 10 bases. The CDR3 has 14 residues. The V and J ends lost 5 bases and 2 bases, in that order; junction bases with no gene match: 3. Germline loops: CDR1 SEHNR, CDR2 FQNEAQ (reference sequence).